These 21 T cell receptor beta chains share one sample of origin, sequenced in a study of shared clonotypes between healthy human individuals. Data came from immunoSEQ multiplex PCR; TCRdb stores just in-frame clones and leaves some out. The data contain around 690,000 clones, around 91% of them singletons. What was sequenced was memory CD8+ T cells from PBMCs. The subset is: CD45RO+ cells pooled with CCR7-negative TemRA cells. These receptors were obtained from a man between 18 and 35 years old in good health. Some clones in this sample may be carry-over from other donors' samples.

CDR3 sequence (DNA): TGTGCCAGCAGTTTACCTAGCGGGAGGGGCTACAATGAGCAGTTCTTC. Amino acid sequence: CASSLPSGRGYNEQFF. This sequence joins TRBV27 and TRBJ2-1; 12 nucleotides agree with TRBD2. The germline CDR1 and CDR2 sequences are MNHEY and SMNVEV (reference sequence). The CDR3 has 16 amino acids. J lost 3 bases, V lost 2 bases, and 2 bases had no gene match.

On this clone: This likely traces to a read error, being one base from a far larger clone. V and J are TRBV6-6 and TRBJ2-7; D not resolved. The CDR3 has 11 residues. The V gene lost 7 bases and the J gene lost 6 bases, with 10 bases spanning the gap. Germline CDR1 and CDR2: MNHNY and SVGAGI (reference sequence). DNA of the CDR3: TGTGCCAGCACCGAAAGGAGCGAGCAGTACTTC. This sequence encodes CASTERSEQYF.

The chain recombines TRBV6-5 with TRBJ2-5; D is ambiguous. Trimming took 5 bases from V and 2 from J, leaving 12 bases between them. There are 14 residues in the CDR3. CDR1 MNHEY and CDR2 SVGAGI come from the germline V gene. The CDR3 nucleotides read TGTGCCAGCAGTCCCTTTGTGGGTCAAGAGACCCAGTACTTC. It codes for CASSPFVGQETQYF.

V is TRBV5-1 and J is TRBJ2-5; the match to TRBD2 covers 12 bases. The J call is in doubt because the DNA end fits TRBJ2-7 better. The CDR3 is 16 residues long. The germline V gene encodes CDR1 SGHRS and CDR2 YFSETQ. The CDR3 sequence: CASSMGLAGGSYEQYF. CDR3 DNA: TGCGCCAGCAGCATGGGACTAGCGGGTGGCTCCTACGAGCAGTACTTC.

The CDR3: CASSLPTRHDRAEQYF. The CDR3 region has the DNA TGTGCCAGCAGCTTGCCCACGAGACACGACAGGGCCGAGCAGTACTTC. This chain uses TRBV5-8 with TRBJ2-7; 7 positions agree with TRBD1. The CDR3 runs to 16 residues. Trimming cost V 1 base and J 6 bases; bases outside gene matches: 13. Germline V gene sequence: CDR1 SGHTS, CDR2 YDEGEE. Full variable domain (remainder filled in from reference TRBV5-8 and TRBJ2-7): EAGVTQSPTHLIKTRGQQATLRCSPISGHTSVYWYQQALGLGLQFLLWYDEGEERNRGNFPPRFSGRQFPNYSSELNVNALELEDSALYLCASSLPTRHDRAEQYFGPGTRLTVT.

V usage is TRBV27 and J usage is TRBJ1-5; tentatively, D is TRBD1 (5 bases). The CDR3 covers 14 residues. Trimming removed 6 bases at V and 7 bases at J, with 16 bases between. CDR1 is MNHEY and CDR2 is SMNVEV in the germline V gene (reference sequence). The CDR3 coding sequence is TGTGCCAGCAGCTCTCGGCAGGGTCGACAGCCCCAGCATTTT. It is translated as CASSSRQGRQPQHF.

The gene calls are TRBV5-4 and TRBJ2-5, with D unclear. V lost 0 bases to trimming and J lost 1 base, with 13 bases between them. The CDR3 is made up of 16 amino acids. The V gene's germline CDR1 is SGHNT and CDR2 YYREEE (reference sequence). In DNA form, the CDR3 reads TGTGCCAGCAGCTTGGACGTTGGGCAGCCCCAAGAGACCCAGTACTTC. Amino acids: CASSLDVGQPQETQYF.

The chain is built from TRBV6-1 and TRBJ2-1; maybe TRBD2 (5 bases). The CDR3 has 12 amino acids. Looked up from germline, CDR1 is MNHNS and CDR2 is SASEGT. Deletions cut 6 bases from V and 8 bases from J, with 11 bases between. DNA for the CDR3: TGTGCCAGCAGGTGGGAGCTCGATGAGCAGTTCTTC. Protein sequence: CASRWELDEQFF.

CDR3 coding DNA: TGTGCCAGCAGCGTGGGGAAAGACAATCAGCCCCAGCATTTT. Protein product: CASSVGKDNQPQHF. V usage is TRBV9 and J usage is TRBJ1-5, with D unclear. V was clipped by 2 bases and J by 3 bases, with 9 bases between them. The CDR3 loop spans 14 amino acids. In germline, CDR1 is SGDLS, CDR2 YYNGEE. The whole variable domain, filled in from reference TRBV9 and TRBJ1-5, reads DSGVTQTPKHLITATGQRVTLRCSPRSGDLSVYWYQQSLDQGLQFLIQYYNGEERAKGNILERFSAQQFPDLHSELNLSSLELGDSALYFCASSVGKDNQPQHFGDGTRLSIL.

The J gene is TRBJ2-7, the V gene TRBV4-1, with D possibly called TRBD1 or TRBD2 (5 bases each). V dropped 0 bases and J dropped 6 bases, with 24 bases sitting between them. The CDR3 is made up of 18 amino acids. The germline gives CDR1 MGHRA, CDR2 YSYEKL. The CDR3 sequence is CASSQDSRMRAQVVEQYF. In DNA form, the CDR3 reads TGCGCCAGCAGCCAAGATTCCAGGATGCGGGCACAGGTCGTCGAGCAGTACTTC.

The V call is TRBV29-1, the J call TRBJ2-5; 7 nucleotides agree with TRBD1. J lost 0 bases, V lost 3 bases, and 1 base had no gene match. The CDR3 totals 13 residues. CDR1 and CDR2 (germline): SQVTM, ANQGSEA. CDR3 bases: TGCAGCGTTGAGGGACAGTACCAAGAGACCCAGTACTTC. It yields the protein CSVEGQYQETQYF.

This clone occurred a few times. Other DNA sequences in this sample translate to the same CDR3. The genes are TRBV19 and TRBJ1-1; no definite D call. The germline V gene encodes CDR1 LNHDA and CDR2 SQIVND (reference sequence). The CDR3 extends over 13 amino acids. V was trimmed by 5 bases and J by 1 base, leaving 8 bases between them. CDR3 sequence reads: CASSLGRNTEAFF. Written as DNA, the CDR3 is TGTGCCAGTAGTCTGGGGAGGAACACTGAAGCTTTCTTT.

This chain uses TRBV9 with TRBJ2-1; a weak D match, TRBD1 (6 bases). The CDR3 totals 14 residues. The germline V gene encodes CDR1 SGDLS and CDR2 YYNGEE. The V end lost 4 bases, the J end lost 2 bases, and 10 bases lay between the germline ends. The CDR3 coding sequence is TGTGCCAGCAGCTTCGGGACACCCTACAATGAGCAGTTCTTC. This translates into CASSFGTPYNEQFF.

The rearrangement links TRBV9 to TRBJ1-1, with no clear D. V dropped 0 bases and J dropped 5 bases, with 11 bases sitting between them. The CDR3 sequence is 14 residues long. Germline lookup yields CDR1 SGDLS and CDR2 YYNGEE. In nucleotides, the CDR3 is TGTGCCAGCAGCGTAGAGCTCGGGAGTACTGAAGCTTTCTTT. This encodes CASSVELGSTEAFF.

The V call is TRBV13, the J call TRBJ2-1; tentatively, D is TRBD1 (6 bases). V lost 6 bases, J lost 3 bases, and 18 bases lay in between. Germline loops: CDR1 PRHDT, CDR2 FYEKMQ (reference sequence). The CDR3 is 16 amino acids. The CDR3 sequence: CASSVQGLLNYNEQFF. For the CDR3, the DNA is TGTGCCAGCAGTGTACAGGGCCTCTTAAACTACAATGAGCAGTTCTTC.

This chain links TRBV6-5 with TRBJ2-7; D is ambiguous. Looked up from germline, CDR1 is MNHEY and CDR2 is SVGAGI. CDR3 length equals 13 residues. V was clipped by 0 bases and J by 6 bases, with 9 bases between them. The CDR3 reads CASSYSRMREQYF. The CDR3 DNA follows: TGTGCCAGCAGTTACTCGAGAATGCGCGAGCAGTACTTC.

The V call is TRBV11-2, the J call TRBJ2-5, with D tentatively TRBD1 (5 bases). The CDR3 contains 15 residues. The ends were cut back, 0 bases at V and 3 bases at J, with 11 bases in the middle. Germline lookup yields CDR1 SGHAT and CDR2 FQNNGV. CDR3 sequence: CASSLEWGQKETQYF. Here the CDR3 DNA reads TGTGCCAGCAGCTTAGAATGGGGCCAGAAAGAGACCCAGTACTTC.

The chain joins TRBV7-9 to TRBJ2-2, with D possibly being TRBD1 (5 bases). CDR3 length equals 16 residues. CDR1 is SEHNR and CDR2 is FQNEAQ in the germline V gene (reference sequence). With 5 bases removed from V and 3 bases from J, the gap between germline ends came to 16 bases. The CDR3 DNA sequence: TGTGCCAGCAGCCCTACGGCAGGGATACACACCGGGGAGCTGTTTTTT. Encoded protein: CASSPTAGIHTGELFF.

The J gene is TRBJ1-1, the V gene TRBV21-1. TRBV21-1 is a listed pseudogene. This CDR3 has 14 residues. CDR3 sequence reads: CASRSGRENTEAFF. The CDR3 DNA reads TGTGCCAGCAGGTCGGGTAGGGAAAACACTGAAGCTTTCTTT.

Written as DNA, the CDR3 is TGTGCCTGGATGGGACGGCTGGCCTGGGGCTACACCTTC. It codes for CAWMGRLAWGYTF. This chain connects TRBV30 to TRBJ1-2, with TRBD1 as a possible D gene (5 bases). Trimming took off 4 bases at V and 8 bases at J, with 17 bases between the two ends. Germline CDR1 and CDR2: GTSNPN and SVGIG (reference sequence). This CDR3 is 13 amino acids long.

The CDR3 sequence: CAISESRQGETQYF. The CDR3 region has the DNA TGTGCCATCAGTGAGTCCAGACAGGGAGAGACCCAGTACTTC. V is TRBV10-3 and J is TRBJ2-5; 7 bases fit TRBD1. This CDR3 spans 14 amino acids. J was trimmed by 4 bases and V by 0 bases; bases with no gene match: 2. CDR1 is ENHRY, CDR2 SYGVKD, per germline.